This T cell receptor beta chain is drawn from a study of blood T cell repertoires in COVID-19. V was cut by 2 bases and J by 0 bases, with 8 bases left in between. Germline-derived CDR1 and CDR2 are MNHEY and SMNVEV (reference sequence). This CDR3 has 16 amino acids. In the source study's methods: Amplification with reference gene primers provided the estimates of nucleated cell counts. Produced via immunoSEQ multiplex PCR; TCRdb's table is partial and in-frame only. V and J calls and clone size are those listed in that table; D and trimming were worked out from the DNA. The data show 240,000 or so clones, with around 83% seen just once and around 12% held by the top ten.

The sample comprised peripheral blood. The TCR was taken from a woman aged 60-75 years with active or convalescent COVID-19. This chain links TRBV27 with TRBJ1-6, with D uncertain. The CDR3: CASSLVGNSYNSPLHF. For the CDR3, the DNA is TGTGCCAGCAGTTTAGTGGGCAACTCCTATAATTCACCCCTCCACTTT.